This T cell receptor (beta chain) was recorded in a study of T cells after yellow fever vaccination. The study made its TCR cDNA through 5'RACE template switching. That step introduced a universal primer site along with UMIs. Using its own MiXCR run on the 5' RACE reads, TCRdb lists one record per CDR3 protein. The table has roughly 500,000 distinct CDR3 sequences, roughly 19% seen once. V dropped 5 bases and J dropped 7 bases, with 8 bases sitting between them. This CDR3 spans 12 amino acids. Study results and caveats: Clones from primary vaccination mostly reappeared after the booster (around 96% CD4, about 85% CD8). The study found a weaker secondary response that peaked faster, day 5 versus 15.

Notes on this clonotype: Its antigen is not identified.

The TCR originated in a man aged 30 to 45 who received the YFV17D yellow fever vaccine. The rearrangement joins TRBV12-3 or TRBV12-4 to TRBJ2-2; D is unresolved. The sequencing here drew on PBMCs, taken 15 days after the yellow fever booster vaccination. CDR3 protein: CASSHWVGELFF. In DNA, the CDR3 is TGTGCCAGCAGTCACTGGGTCGGGGAGCTGTTTTTT.